One and the same sample provided the 25 T cell receptor beta chains below, sequenced in a study of early T cells in non-severe SARS-CoV-2 infection. TCRdb processed the 5' RACE reads anew with MiXCR; each CDR3 protein has one entry. Of over 30,000 distinct CDR3 sequences listed, over 5% are singletons. The specimen was whole blood, collected at baseline. The receptors were gathered from an adult who was a healthcare worker with PCR-confirmed SARS-CoV-2 infection or an uninfected control (not recorded which).

V usage is TRBV12-3 or TRBV12-4 and J usage is TRBJ1-1; a weak D match, TRBD1 (6 bases). The V and J ends lost 6 bases and 0 bases respectively, with 14 bases between them. The CDR3 runs 15 residues. The CDR3 DNA reads TGTGCCAGCAGATTTCGACAGGCCATGAACACTGAAGCTTTCTTT. It codes for CASRFRQAMNTEAFF.

This clonotype was detected ten times or more. The chain uses TRBV15 and TRBJ2-5; D may be TRBD2 (5 bases). Trimming left V 1 base short and J 2 bases short, with 14 bases between. CDR1 is LNHNV, CDR2 YYDKDF, per germline (reference sequence). The CDR3 consists of 16 residues. The CDR3 here is CATSRGIGGRQETQYF. The CDR3 DNA sequence: TGTGCCACCAGCAGAGGAATAGGAGGACGGCAAGAGACCCAGTACTTC. Variable domain in full (rest from reference TRBV15 and TRBJ2-5): DAMVIQNPRYQVTQFGKPVTLSCSQTLNHNVMYWYQQKSSQAPKLLFHYYDKDFNNEADTPDNFQSRRPNTSFCFLDIRSPGLGDTAMYLCATSRGIGGRQETQYFGPGTRLLVL.

This clonotype was counted ten times or more. One end of the junction does not line up with germline, which may come from a read error. The rearrangement links TRBV7-2 to TRBJ1-3; the match to TRBD1 covers 7 bases. The V gene's germline CDR1 is SGHTA and CDR2 FQGNSA. The CDR3 has 14 residues. CDR3 nucleotides: TGTGCCAGCAGAGGAGAAAGGACAGGAAACATCATATATTTT. It codes for CASRGERTGNIIYF.

This clonotype was recorded at least ten times. The rearrangement links TRBV18 to TRBJ1-1; 7 positions agree with TRBD1. This CDR3 spans 16 amino acids. V dropped 1 base and J dropped 0; count of bases not matched to a gene: 5. CDR1 KGHSH and CDR2 LQKENI come from the germline V gene. The CDR3 DNA is TGTGCCAGCTCACCACTACCAGGGGGATTGAACACTGAAGCTTTCTTT. Translated, it gives CASSPLPGGLNTEAFF. Variable domain in full (rest from reference TRBV18 and TRBJ1-1): NAGVMQNPRHLVRRRGQEARLRCSPMKGHSHVYWYRQLPEEGLKFMVYLQKENIIDESGMPKERFSAEFPKEGPSILRIQQVVRGDSAAYFCASSPLPGGLNTEAFFGQGTRLTVV.

This clonotype appeared many times. This chain uses TRBV18 with TRBJ2-7; the D is unclear. The germline CDR1 and CDR2 sequences are KGHSH and LQKENI. Trimming took off 1 base at V and 1 base at J, with 11 bases between the two ends. The CDR3 sequence is 15 residues long. DNA of the CDR3: TGTGCCAGCTCACCACGATCTGCACGGTCCTACGAGCAGTACTTC. Its translation: CASSPRSARSYEQYF.

The J gene is TRBJ2-3, the V gene TRBV7-2; 10 nucleotides align to TRBD2. Per germline, CDR1 SGHTA and CDR2 FQGNSA. CDR3 length: 13 residues. Losses at the gene ends were 6 bases for V and 6 bases for J; bases not matched to a gene: 3. Here the CDR3 DNA reads TGTGCCAGCAGTGGACTAGCGGCGGATACGCAGTATTTT. Its protein is CASSGLAADTQYF.

This clonotype was detected many times. V and J are TRBV29-1 and TRBJ1-1; 8 bases are a match to TRBD1. Germline CDR1 reads SQVTM; CDR2 reads ANQGSEA. V lost 7 bases to trimming and J lost 12 bases; unmatched junction nucleotides: 13. This CDR3 has 12 amino acids. The CDR3 protein is CSAEMGQVLPFF. The CDR3 region has the DNA TGCAGCGCAGAGATGGGACAGGTGTTGCCTTTCTTT.

This clonotype was observed once. Just one base apart from a much larger clone, this may be a read error. The gene calls are TRBV11-1 and TRBJ1-1; TRBD1 might be the D (5 bases). The ends were cut back, 3 bases at V and 2 bases at J, with 10 bases in the middle. CDR1 and CDR2 from the germline V gene are SGHAT and FQDESV (reference sequence). The CDR3 sequence is 14 residues long. CDR3 region: CASSLGLLNTEAFF. As DNA, the CDR3 is TGTGCCAGCAGCTTGGGACTTCTTAACACTGAAGCTTTCTTT.

This clonotype was seen at least ten times. This rearrangement joins TRBV29-1 to TRBJ2-6, with D unresolved. The CDR3 consists of 14 residues. Germline CDR1 and CDR2: SQVTM and ANQGSEA. V lost 4 bases and J lost 1, with 8 bases in between. CDR3 loop: CSVASASGANVLTF. CDR3 DNA: TGCAGCGTTGCTTCAGCTTCTGGGGCCAACGTCCTGACTTTC.

This clonotype has a count of ten or more. CDR3 in DNA: TGCAGTGCTAGCATGGGACAGGGAGGTTCACCCCTCCACTTT. Its protein product is CSASMGQGGSPLHF. V gene TRBV20-1 combines with J gene TRBJ1-6, with 9 positions matching TRBD1. Germline loops: CDR1 DFQATT, CDR2 SNEGSKA (reference sequence). This CDR3 spans 14 amino acids. The V gene end was trimmed by 3 bases and the J gene end by 9 bases; junction bases not matched to a gene: 6.

This clonotype was seen many times. The chain has TRBV11-2 and TRBJ1-3; 11 nucleotides align to TRBD1. This CDR3 comprises 19 residues. V lost 5 bases, J lost 3 bases, and 15 bases stayed unmatched. Looked up from germline, CDR1 is SGHAT and CDR2 is FQNNGV. The DNA for the CDR3 is TGTGCCAGCAGCCCAATAGGACAGGGGGCCAAAACGAGTGGAAACACCATATATTTT. Translated: CASSPIGQGAKTSGNTIYF.

In its sample, this clonotype was seen many times. V and J are TRBV5-4 and TRBJ2-3, with 13 nucleotides matching TRBD2. Germline loops: CDR1 SGHNT, CDR2 YYREEE (reference sequence). The CDR3 is made up of 15 amino acids. Trimming removed 4 bases from V and 4 bases from J; junction bases left unmatched: 3. The CDR3 bases are TGTGCCAGCAGCCCGGGACTAGCGGGATCAGATACGCAGTATTTT. Amino acid sequence: CASSPGLAGSDTQYF.

This clonotype was found many times. The chain links TRBV5-1 to TRBJ2-1; the D call may be TRBD1 or TRBD2 (5 bases each). V lost 3 bases to trimming and J lost 2 bases, with 12 bases between them. The CDR3 runs to 15 residues. Germline lookup yields CDR1 SGHRS and CDR2 YFSETQ. The CDR3 DNA sequence: TGCGCCAGCAGCTATCTAGGGGACCCCTACAATGAGCAGTTCTTC. Its protein is CASSYLGDPYNEQFF.

This clonotype turned up a few times. J is TRBJ2-5 and V is TRBV10-1; possibly TRBD1 or TRBD2 for D (5 bases each). CDR3 length: 13 residues. V was shortened by 4 bases and J by 4 bases, with 10 bases between the two germline ends. CDR1 and CDR2 (germline): WNHNN, SYGVQD (reference sequence). CDR3 loop: CASSAGAAETQYF. As DNA, the CDR3 is TGCGCCAGCAGTGCCGGGGCAGCAGAGACCCAGTACTTC.

Only a few counts were recorded for this clonotype. The chain combines TRBV19 with TRBJ2-3; the D gene could be TRBD1 or TRBD2 (5 bases each). The CDR3 consists of 12 residues. The germline V gene has CDR1 LNHDA and CDR2 SQIVND (reference sequence). V lost 6 bases, J lost 4 bases, and 8 bases lay in between. The chain's CDR3 is CASSPGPDTQYF. In nucleotides, the CDR3 is TGTGCCAGTAGCCCGGGACCAGATACGCAGTATTTT. Full variable domain (remainder filled in from reference TRBV19 and TRBJ2-3): DGGITQSPKYLFRKEGQNVTLSCEQNLNHDAMYWYRQDPGQGLRLIYYSQIVNDFQKGDIAEGYSVSREKKESFPLTVTSAQKNPTAFYLCASSPGPDTQYFGPGTRLTVL.

This clonotype was counted ten times or more. The chain uses TRBV6-6 and TRBJ2-3, with TRBD2 as a possible D gene (6 bases). Trimming pared 6 bases from V and 0 bases from J, leaving 10 bases between. From germline, CDR1 is MNHNY and CDR2 SVGAGI (reference sequence). The CDR3 is 14 amino acids. The CDR3 DNA is TGTGCCAGCAGGCTAGCGCCGAGCACAGATACGCAGTATTTT. Its protein product is CASRLAPSTDTQYF.

This clonotype was detected many times. The chain joins TRBV7-2 to TRBJ2-7; D is perhaps TRBD2 (5 bases). V dropped 0 bases and J dropped 7 bases, with 13 bases sitting between them. Per germline, CDR1 SGHTA and CDR2 FQGNSA. The CDR3 spans 14 residues. CDR3 DNA: TGTGCCAGCAGCTTAGCGGTAGGACCGGGAGAGCAGTACGTC. Amino acids: CASSLAVGPGEQYV.

This chain connects TRBV20-1 to TRBJ2-6; D ambiguous. The V gene lost 3 bases and the J gene lost 2 bases, with 14 bases spanning the gap. This CDR3 has 16 amino acids. Germline assignment: CDR1 DFQATT and CDR2 SNEGSKA (reference sequence). The CDR3 sequence: CSASNTRKPGANVLTF. The DNA for the CDR3 is TGCAGTGCTAGTAATACACGAAAACCTGGGGCCAACGTCCTGACTTTC.

This clonotype was recorded at least ten times. J is TRBJ1-3 and V is TRBV28, with D possibly TRBD1 on 6 matching bases. CDR1 MDHEN and CDR2 SYDVKM come from the germline V gene. The germline V and J ends were trimmed by 6 bases and 2 bases, with 14 bases remaining between them. This CDR3 has 15 amino acids. CDR3 in amino acids: CASSLGGDPGNTIYF. The CDR3 DNA is TGTGCCAGCAGCTTAGGGGGGGACCCTGGAAACACCATATATTTT. The full variable domain, completed using reference TRBV28 and TRBJ1-3, is DVKVTQSSRYLVKRTGEKVFLECVQDMDHENMFWYRQDPGLGLRLIYFSYDVKMKEKGDIPEGYSVSREKKERFSLILESASTNQTSMYLCASSLGGDPGNTIYFGEGSWLTVV.

This clonotype was seen repeatedly, ten times or more. V and J are TRBV9 and TRBJ2-3; TRBD2 aligns across 10 bases. J was trimmed by 1 base and V by 0 bases; bases with no gene match: 2. Germline V gives CDR1 SGDLS, CDR2 YYNGEE. CDR3 length equals 16 residues. The CDR3, as DNA: TGTGCCAGCAGCGTAGGAGGGACTAGCGGCACAGATACGCAGTATTTT. This gives the protein CASSVGGTSGTDTQYF.

This clonotype was counted many times. The rearrangement uses TRBV4-2 and TRBJ2-3; 8 bases fit TRBD2. Germline CDR1 reads LGHNA; CDR2 reads YNFKEQ. Trimming at V came to 0 bases and at J to 0 bases, leaving 14 bases not matched to a gene. The CDR3 is 20 amino acids. The CDR3 loop reads CASSQDEAAGAGSSTDTQYF. In DNA, the CDR3 is TGTGCCAGCAGCCAAGATGAGGCAGCGGGAGCTGGGTCTAGCACAGATACGCAGTATTTT.

The table lists this clonotype with many counts. CDR3 bases: TGTGCCAGCAGTCAAACAGGGCAGCCTTTTAGCAATCAGCCCCAGCATTTT. Translating gives CASSQTGQPFSNQPQHF. This chain links TRBV27 with TRBJ1-5, with D possibly being TRBD1 (6 bases). The germline V gene has CDR1 MNHEY and CDR2 SMNVEV (reference sequence). The CDR3 is 17 amino acids. V was clipped by 5 bases and J by 0 bases, with 17 bases between them.

This clonotype came up many times. The chain joins TRBV19 to TRBJ1-5; D perhaps matches TRBD1 (5 bases). The V gene's germline CDR1 is LNHDA and CDR2 SQIVND (reference sequence). Trimming removed 6 bases from V and 0 bases from J, with 9 bases in between. The CDR3 has 14 amino acids. The CDR3 DNA sequence: TGTGCCAGTAGCAAAACAGGTAGCAATCAGCCCCAGCATTTT. This sequence encodes CASSKTGSNQPQHF.

This chain connects TRBV6-1 to TRBJ2-3; maybe TRBD2 (5 bases). Germline V gene lookup returns CDR1 MNHNS and CDR2 SASEGT. Trimming stripped 2 bases from V and 3 bases from J, with 12 bases between. The CDR3 is made up of 15 amino acids. The CDR3 region has the DNA TGTGCCAGCAGTGAACCAGCTAGCAGGACAGATACGCAGTATTTT. Translated, it gives CASSEPASRTDTQYF.

The V call is TRBV11-2, the J call TRBJ2-5, with a weak D call TRBD2 (5 bases). CDR1 and CDR2 from the germline V gene are SGHAT and FQNNGV. Trimming took 0 bases from V and 5 from J, leaving 10 bases between them. The CDR3 extends over 14 amino acids. The CDR3 is CASSLDSGVETQYF. For the CDR3, the DNA is TGTGCCAGCAGCTTAGATTCCGGGGTGGAGACCCAGTACTTC.